The 30 T cell receptor beta chains below all came from one sample that was sequenced in a study of T-cell reconstitution after alpha-beta-depleted transplantation in children. Unique molecular identifiers were incorporated during preparation of the TCRbeta library. TCRdb ran MiXCR on the PCR reads and lists one entry per CDR3 protein. This sample carries around 360,000 distinct CDR3 sequences, 10% to 13% of them seen once, and the ten largest clones take 2% to 3%. The material sequenced was PBMCs from the stem cell graft donor, taken from the stem cell graft. All receptors come from a human donor who donated a stem cell graft to a child with acute lymphoblastic leukemia.

This clonotype showed up just a few times. The chain links TRBV6-5 to TRBJ2-2, with 15 bases lining up with TRBD2. Germline V gene sequence: CDR1 MNHEY, CDR2 SVGAGI. The CDR3 is 19 amino acids. Trimming took 4 bases from V and 2 from J; bases not matched to a gene: 8. CDR3 amino acids: CASSFQGLAGGSNTGELFF. The CDR3, as DNA: TGTGCCAGCAGTTTTCAGGGACTAGCGGGAGGCTCTAACACCGGGGAGCTGTTTTTT.

The genes are TRBV10-3 and TRBJ2-7, with TRBD1 identical over 9 bases. The CDR3 runs to 14 residues. V was pared by 6 bases and J by 2 bases, with 5 bases of the junction left unmatched. CDR1 ENHRY and CDR2 SYGVKD come from the germline V gene. In nucleotides, the CDR3 is TGTGCCATCAGCCCGGGACAGGGACCCTACGAGCAGTACTTC. Translation: CAISPGQGPYEQYF.

This chain links TRBV5-1 with TRBJ2-3; tentatively, D is TRBD1 (5 bases). This CDR3 has 14 amino acids. V lost 4 bases and J lost 4, with 13 bases in between. Germline values: CDR1 SGHRS, CDR2 YFSETQ. The CDR3 DNA reads TGCGCCAGCAGCGAGAGCCCAGGGTCAGATACGCAGTATTTT. This gives the protein CASSESPGSDTQYF.

CDR3 amino acids: CASHQAGVGTQYF. The CDR3, as DNA: TGTGCCAGCCATCAAGCGGGAGTCGGGACCCAGTACTTC. The rearrangement joins TRBV12-3 or TRBV12-4 to TRBJ2-5, with TRBD2 matching 8 bases. This CDR3 region has 13 residues. V lost 8 bases and J lost 7; bases outside the gene matches: 9.

The CDR3 reads CASSRGGTNTGELFF. CDR3 nucleotides: TGCGCCAGCAGCCGGGGGGGGACCAACACCGGGGAGCTGTTTTTT. The chain has TRBV5-1 and TRBJ2-2, with 8 nucleotides matching TRBD2. CDR1 and CDR2 from the germline V gene are SGHRS and YFSETQ. The CDR3 runs 15 residues. The trim removed 4 bases at V and 2 bases at J, leaving 4 bases unmatched.

This chain uses TRBV27 with TRBJ1-3, with TRBD1 as a possible D gene (6 bases). Germline-derived CDR1 and CDR2 are MNHEY and SMNVEV (reference sequence). V lost 9 bases and J lost 2, with 17 bases in between. CDR3 length: 15 amino acids. CDR3 amino acids: CASGTGPGAGNTIYF. DNA of the CDR3: TGTGCCAGTGGGACGGGGCCAGGGGCTGGAAACACCATATATTTT.

The genes are TRBV3-1 and TRBJ2-5; D remains unclear. Germline V gene lookup returns CDR1 LGHDT and CDR2 YNNKEL (reference sequence). The CDR3 sequence is 13 residues long. V lost 1 base, J lost 3 bases, and 6 bases lay in between. The CDR3 loop is CASSQVGEETQYF. In nucleotides, the CDR3 is TGTGCCAGCAGCCAAGTAGGAGAAGAGACCCAGTACTTC.

This clonotype turned up a few times. The chain couples TRBV4-3 to TRBJ1-4; the D gene is possibly TRBD1 (6 bases). Germline CDR1 reads LGHNA; CDR2 reads YSLEER. CDR3 length: 16 amino acids. With 4 bases removed from V and 11 bases from J, the gap between germline ends came to 23 bases. The CDR3 coding sequence is TGCGCCAGCAGCCCGGGGTGGCGGCAGGGGAGTGGGAAACTGTTTTTT. Its protein product is CASSPGWRQGSGKLFF.

The V call is TRBV7-9, the J call TRBJ2-7, with unresolved D. Germline V lookup: CDR1 SEHNR, CDR2 FQNEAQ (reference sequence). This CDR3 region has 11 residues. Trimming removed 6 bases from V and 6 bases from J, with 9 bases in between. The CDR3 DNA follows: TGTGCCAGCAGTCGGAGTTGCGAGCAGTACTTC. Amino acids: CASSRSCEQYF. Full variable domain (remainder filled in from reference TRBV7-9 and TRBJ2-7): DTGVSQNPRHKITKRGQNVTFRCDPISEHNRLYWYRQTLGQGPEFLTYFQNEAQLEKSRLLSDRFSAERPKGSFSTLEIQRTEQGDSAMYLCASSRSCEQYFGPGTRLTVT.

This clonotype was detected only a few times. The V and J genes are TRBV4-3 and TRBJ2-1; TRBD2 agrees at 10 bases. J was trimmed by 10 bases and V by 0 bases; bases with no gene match: 6. The CDR3 length is 15 residues. Germline-derived CDR1 and CDR2 are LGHNA and YSLEER. CDR3 protein: CASSQDRTSGTEQFF. CDR3 sequence (DNA): TGCGCCAGCAGCCAAGATCGGACTAGCGGAACCGAGCAGTTCTTC.

The genes are TRBV20-1 and TRBJ2-7; D remains unclear. Looked up from germline, CDR1 is DFQATT and CDR2 is SNEGSKA (reference sequence). Between the trimmed V and J ends, which lost 2 bases and 6 bases, there was a span of 17 bases. This CDR3 contains 14 residues. The CDR3 bases are TGCAGTGCTAGAAACTCCCTTAAGGGCGCCGAGCAGTACTTC. Translated, it gives CSARNSLKGAEQYF.

This clonotype was seen at least ten times. The rearrangement joins TRBV9 to TRBJ2-1; maybe TRBD1 (6 bases). Germline CDR1 is SGDLS and CDR2 is YYNGEE. CDR3 length equals 15 residues. V was trimmed by 2 bases and J by 5 bases, leaving 14 bases between them. DNA for the CDR3: TGTGCCAGCAGCGTCCGGGACATGGGGAACAATGAGCAGTTCTTC. It codes for CASSVRDMGNNEQFF. Full variable domain (remainder filled in from reference TRBV9 and TRBJ2-1): DSGVTQTPKHLITATGQRVTLRCSPRSGDLSVYWYQQSLDQGLQFLIQYYNGEERAKGNILERFSAQQFPDLHSELNLSSLELGDSALYFCASSVRDMGNNEQFFGPGTRLTVL.

This clonotype appeared a few times. This chain connects TRBV19 to TRBJ2-1; D is perhaps TRBD2 (6 bases). Trimming shortened V by 5 bases and J by 6 bases, and 20 bases separated the two germline ends. The CDR3 has 16 residues. Germline loops: CDR1 LNHDA, CDR2 SQIVND (reference sequence). CDR3 in DNA: TGTGCCAGTAGTGCCCCGGGTTTTAGCGGCCTCAATGAGCAGTTCTTC. It encodes CASSAPGFSGLNEQFF.

In its sample, this clonotype was seen many times. This rearrangement joins TRBV10-3 to TRBJ2-7, with 8 bases fitting TRBD1. Germline V lookup: CDR1 ENHRY, CDR2 SYGVKD. V lost 10 bases and J lost 0; bases outside the gene matches: 5. CDR3 length: 13 amino acids. CDR3 in amino acids: CATMTGVSYEQYF. CDR3 coding DNA: TGTGCCACCATGACAGGGGTCTCCTACGAGCAGTACTTC.

This clonotype was counted ten times or more. The chain combines TRBV24-1 with TRBJ2-3; possibly TRBD1 or TRBD2 for D (5 bases each). The V end lost 9 bases, the J end lost 6 bases, and 6 bases lay between the germline ends. Per the germline V gene, CDR1 is KGHDR and CDR2 is SFDVKD. CDR3 size: 10 residues. CDR3 sequence: CATGGDTQYF. In DNA, the CDR3 is TGTGCCACCGGGGGTGATACGCAGTATTTT.

This rearrangement joins TRBV20-1 to TRBJ2-7; 7 positions agree with TRBD2. Germline trimming cut 3 bases from V and 5 bases from J; bases unmatched to any gene: 10. CDR1 is DFQATT, CDR2 SNEGSKA, per germline (reference sequence). This CDR3 has 14 residues. The CDR3 DNA is TGCAGTGCTAGGACGCGGGAGACGGGCGACGAGCAGTACTTC. Translated, it gives CSARTRETGDEQYF.

This clonotype was detected ten times or more. The chain is built from TRBV5-1 and TRBJ1-1, with D perhaps TRBD1 (6 bases). The CDR3 sequence is 13 residues long. The germline V gene has CDR1 SGHRS and CDR2 YFSETQ. Trimming took 5 bases from V and 2 from J, leaving 10 bases between them. The CDR3 reads CASRQGTNTEAFF. The DNA for the CDR3 is TGCGCCAGCAGGCAGGGGACCAACACTGAAGCTTTCTTT. The full variable domain, with the rest looked up from reference TRBV5-1 and TRBJ1-1, is KAGVTQTPRYLIKTRGQQVTLSCSPISGHRSVSWYQQTPGQGLQFLFEYFSETQRNKGNFPGRFSGRQFSNSRSEMNVSTLELGDSALYLCASRQGTNTEAFFGQGTRLTVV.

This clonotype was counted a few times. V and J are TRBV28 and TRBJ1-1, with D possibly being TRBD1 (5 bases). The CDR3 loop spans 12 amino acids. Trimming shortened V by 4 bases and J by 3 bases, and 6 bases separated the two germline ends. Germline V gives CDR1 MDHEN, CDR2 SYDVKM. The CDR3 DNA sequence: TGTGCCAGCAGTTCAGGGCACACTGAAGCTTTCTTT. It encodes CASSSGHTEAFF. The variable domain in full, with the rest retrieved from reference TRBV28 and TRBJ1-1, is DVKVTQSSRYLVKRTGEKVFLECVQDMDHENMFWYRQDPGLGLRLIYFSYDVKMKEKGDIPEGYSVSREKKERFSLILESASTNQTSMYLCASSSGHTEAFFGQGTRLTVV.

This clonotype was detected only a few times. The chain is built from TRBV20-1 and TRBJ2-5; 7 bases are shared with TRBD2. Germline CDR1 reads DFQATT; CDR2 reads SNEGSKA (reference sequence). The CDR3 covers 15 residues. V lost 3 bases, J lost 0 bases, and 7 bases stayed unmatched. CDR3 sequence (DNA): TGCAGTGCTAGGGCGGCTAGCGGTAACCAAGAGACCCAGTACTTC. Residues: CSARAASGNQETQYF.

V and J are TRBV4-1 and TRBJ2-5; D may be TRBD2 (6 bases). This CDR3 comprises 15 residues. Germline values: CDR1 MGHRA, CDR2 YSYEKL. The V end lost 3 bases, the J end lost 2 bases, and 13 bases lay between the germline ends. DNA for the CDR3: TGCGCCAGCAGCCAGCCCCTAGCGAGACAAGAGACCCAGTACTTC. The encoded protein is CASSQPLARQETQYF.

This chain uses TRBV5-1 with TRBJ2-1, with 10 bases lining up with TRBD2. After removal of 4 bases from V and 2 bases from J, the junction contained 3 bases not matched to a gene. In germline, CDR1 is SGHRS, CDR2 YFSETQ. The CDR3 runs 15 residues. CDR3 nucleotides: TGCGCCAGCAGCATAGGACTAGCGGCCTACAATGAGCAGTTCTTC. Its translation is CASSIGLAAYNEQFF.

This clonotype was detected ten times or more. This rearrangement joins TRBV7-2 to TRBJ2-3; TRBD2 matches at 11 bases. CDR1 and CDR2 (germline): SGHTA, FQGNSA. The V segment lost 7 bases and the J segment 7 bases; nucleotides outside the gene matches: 13. The CDR3 extends over 16 amino acids. The CDR3 bases are TGTGCCAGCACCCCTAGCGGGAGGTTTGTGGGGTATACGCAGTATTTT. Translation: CASTPSGRFVGYTQYF.

This clonotype was seen only a few times. V and J are TRBV12-3 or TRBV12-4 and TRBJ2-7; the D is unclear. CDR3 length equals 16 residues. The V end was cut by 5 bases, the J end by 5 bases, with 22 bases between. This chain's CDR3 is CASSLSLQFLSHEQYF. In DNA, the CDR3 is TGTGCCAGCAGTCTCTCACTACAGTTCCTCTCTCACGAGCAGTACTTC.

This rearrangement joins TRBV6-1 to TRBJ1-2, with 11 bases identical to TRBD1. V was clipped by 1 base and J by 4 bases; unmatched bases: 5. CDR1 and CDR2 (germline): MNHNS, SASEGT. The CDR3 has 16 residues. The CDR3 DNA sequence: TGTGCCAGCAGTGAAGAAGAAGGGACAGGGGGCTATGGCTACACCTTC. Residues: CASSEEEGTGGYGYTF.

The chain combines TRBV19 with TRBJ1-5, with 7 bases matching TRBD1. The germline gives CDR1 LNHDA, CDR2 SQIVND (reference sequence). Trimming at V came to 6 bases and at J to 5 bases, leaving 10 bases not matched to a gene. This CDR3 is 15 amino acids long. CDR3 sequence reads: CASREETGRDQPQHF. In DNA form, the CDR3 reads TGTGCCAGTAGGGAAGAGACAGGGCGGGATCAGCCCCAGCATTTT. Complete variable domain (other parts from reference TRBV19 and TRBJ1-5): DGGITQSPKYLFRKEGQNVTLSCEQNLNHDAMYWYRQDPGQGLRLIYYSQIVNDFQKGDIAEGYSVSREKKESFPLTVTSAQKNPTAFYLCASREETGRDQPQHFGDGTRLSIL.

This clonotype was recorded a few times. V gene TRBV29-1 combines with J gene TRBJ2-7; the match to TRBD1 covers 8 bases. Germline CDR1 SQVTM, CDR2 ANQGSEA. V lost 5 bases and J lost 3; bases outside the gene matches: 6. This CDR3 contains 13 residues. CDR3 in DNA: TGCAGCGTTAGGACAGGGAGGAACTACGAGCAGTACTTC. This gives the protein CSVRTGRNYEQYF.

With regard to this clonotype: The junction shows a germline mismatch at one end, possibly a read error. V gene TRBV5-5 combines with J gene TRBJ2-5, with D possibly matching TRBD2 (6 bases). This CDR3 is 13 amino acids long. Looked up from germline, CDR1 is SGHKS and CDR2 is YYEKEE (reference sequence). The DNA of the CDR3 is TGTGCCAGCAGCTTGGCCGACGCGGGACTCCGCTGGTTC. Encoded protein: CASSLADAGLRWF.

Only a few counts were recorded for this clonotype. This chain uses TRBV29-1 with TRBJ2-2; 9 nucleotides match TRBD2. The ends lost 3 bases at V and 6 bases at J; junction bases unmatched: 14. This CDR3 has 17 residues. The germline V gene has CDR1 SQVTM and CDR2 ANQGSEA. The CDR3 reads CSVDIIRREGVSGELFF. The CDR3 DNA reads TGCAGCGTTGATATCATCAGGCGGGAGGGTGTGTCCGGGGAGCTGTTTTTT.

This clonotype was found many times. CDR3 amino acids: CASSSPGGEQYF. Written as DNA, the CDR3 is TGTGCCAGCAGTTCTCCCGGGGGGGAGCAGTACTTC. This chain joins TRBV12-3 or TRBV12-4 and TRBJ2-4; 8 nucleotides agree with TRBD2. V was clipped by 4 bases and J by 13 bases; unmatched bases: 6. This CDR3 is 12 amino acids long.

This clonotype has a count of ten or more. This chain uses TRBV12-3 or TRBV12-4 with TRBJ2-2, with D uncertain. The CDR3 sequence is 12 residues long. The V end lost 6 bases, the J end lost 4 bases, and 6 bases lay between the germline ends. For the CDR3, the DNA is TGTGCCAGCAGCCCTAGCACCGGGGAGCTGTTTTTT. It is translated as CASSPSTGELFF.